The rows below give T cell receptor beta chains drawn from one sample of a study of circulating tumor DNA in untreated peripheral T-cell lymphoma. This table comes from immunoSEQ multiplex PCR, and its TCRdb copy is limited to in-frame clones, with some not included. In total, the table holds approximately 19 clones. Sequenced material: tumor tissue. These receptor sequences come from a human donor with peripheral T-cell lymphoma. Both conserved end residues are part of each CDR3. D genes are given only for firm matches.

d_gene	j_gene	v_gene	CDR3aa	CDR3nt
.	TRBJ1-3	TRBV30	CAWAQVFAGNTIYF	TGTGCCTGGGCCCAGGTGTTTGCTGGAAACACCATATATTTT
.	TRBJ1-6	TRBV7-4	CASSQAAGQGSPLHF	TGTGCCAGCAGCCAAGCGGCAGGGCAAGGTTCACCCCTCCACTTT